This is a list of T cell receptor beta chains from one sample in a study of PD-L1 blockade in urothelial cancer. Assay: immunoSEQ multiplex PCR; the TCRdb copy retains only in-frame clones and omits some. The table records 25,000 to 30,000 clones, roughly 80% of them present only once. This material consisted of PBMCs, taken around atezolizumab (anti-PD-L1) treatment. The receptor source for this set is a man aged 45-65 years with urothelial cancer. Both conserved end residues are part of each CDR3. Fields, in order: D gene, J gene, V gene, clone size, CDR3 DNA, CDR3 protein. D genes are given only for firm matches. Clone size is shown for a subset of rows, as once, few, many or a class of expanded clone.

D gene: .
J gene: TRBJ2-1
V gene: TRBV7-8
clone size: once
CDR3 DNA: TGTGCCAGCAGCCGCAGTATCGGAGGCTACAATGAGCAGTTCTTC
CDR3 protein: CASSRSIGGYNEQFF

D gene: .
J gene: TRBJ1-2
V gene: TRBV4-1
clone size: .
CDR3 DNA: TGCGCCAGCAGCCAACCGACCGACAGACACCTGGATCGCTATGGCTACACCTTC
CDR3 protein: CASSQPTDRHLDRYGYTF

D gene: TRBD2
J gene: TRBJ2-1
V gene: TRBV2
clone size: .
CDR3 DNA: TGTGCCAGCCCAATAGCGGGACCGCGCGATGAGCAGTTCTTC
CDR3 protein: CASPIAGPRDEQFF

D gene: .
J gene: TRBJ2-7
V gene: TRBV5-1
clone size: few
CDR3 DNA: TGCGCCAGCAGCTGGGGGGACCGCGACTCCTACGAGCAGTACTTC
CDR3 protein: CASSWGDRDSYEQYF

D gene: .
J gene: TRBJ2-5
V gene: TRBV6-5
clone size: few
CDR3 DNA: TGTGCCAGCAGCCCCTACCAGGAGGACTCGGAGACCCAGTACTTC
CDR3 protein: CASSPYQEDSETQYF

D gene: TRBD2
J gene: TRBJ2-2
V gene: TRBV5-4
clone size: .
CDR3 DNA: TGTGCCAGCAGCTTGGCCGGGACTAGTCTCGCCGGGGAGCTGTTTTTT
CDR3 protein: CASSLAGTSLAGELFF

D gene: TRBD2
J gene: TRBJ2-6
V gene: TRBV19
clone size: .
CDR3 DNA: TGTGCCAGTGGGGGGGTAGGGGCCAACGTCCTGACTTTC
CDR3 protein: CASGGVGANVLTF

D gene: .
J gene: TRBJ1-1
V gene: TRBV7-7
clone size: .
CDR3 DNA: TGTGCTAGCAGCTTAGACACGAACACTGAAGCTTTCTTT
CDR3 protein: CASSLDTNTEAFF

D gene: .
J gene: TRBJ2-3
V gene: TRBV7-9
clone size: .
CDR3 DNA: TGTGCCAGCACCTTCGAGATCCCAGATACGCAGTATTTT
CDR3 protein: CASTFEIPDTQYF

D gene: .
J gene: TRBJ1-2
V gene: TRBV4-2
clone size: .
CDR3 DNA: TGTGCCAGCAGCCACCCCCCCCCAGGAGGTCACTATGGCTACACCTTC
CDR3 protein: CASSHPPPGGHYGYTF

D gene: .
J gene: TRBJ1-1
V gene: TRBV5-8
clone size: .
CDR3 DNA: TGTGCCAGCAGATATTTCCCGGGACAATGGAACACTGAAGCTTTCTTT
CDR3 protein: CASRYFPGQWNTEAFF

D gene: .
J gene: TRBJ2-7
V gene: TRBV6-1
clone size: .
CDR3 DNA: TGTGCCAGCAGGGGGGCCGCCAGCTCCTACGAGCAGTACTTC
CDR3 protein: CASRGAASSYEQYF

D gene: TRBD1
J gene: TRBJ2-3
V gene: TRBV5-6
clone size: few
CDR3 DNA: TGTGCCAGCAGCAACCCGGGACAGACGGTAAATACGCAGTATTTT
CDR3 protein: CASSNPGQTVNTQYF

D gene: TRBD2
J gene: TRBJ2-2
V gene: TRBV7-2
clone size: .
CDR3 DNA: TGTGCCAGCAGCTTAGGGAGCGGGGCCGGGGAGCTGTTTTTT
CDR3 protein: CASSLGSGAGELFF

D gene: .
J gene: TRBJ2-3
V gene: TRBV28
clone size: .
CDR3 DNA: TGTGCCAGCAGTCCCGGGGATACGCAGTATTTT
CDR3 protein: CASSPGDTQYF

D gene: .
J gene: TRBJ1-2
V gene: TRBV2
clone size: .
CDR3 DNA: TGTGCCAGCAGTGTAATGCTCGGGTCTAACTATGGCTACACCTTC
CDR3 protein: CASSVMLGSNYGYTF

D gene: TRBD2
J gene: TRBJ2-3
V gene: TRBV5-8
clone size: .
CDR3 DNA: TGTGCCAGCAGCCCTCAAGGACTAGCGGGAACGCAGTATTTT
CDR3 protein: CASSPQGLAGTQYF

D gene: .
J gene: TRBJ1-1
V gene: TRBV6-5
clone size: .
CDR3 DNA: TGTGCCAGCAGTTACGGGCAGGCTAACACTGAAGCTTTCTTT
CDR3 protein: CASSYGQANTEAFF

D gene: .
J gene: TRBJ2-1
V gene: TRBV15
clone size: .
CDR3 DNA: TGTGCCACCAGCAGAGTCACGGGTGAGCAGTTCTTC
CDR3 protein: CATSRVTGEQFF

D gene: .
J gene: TRBJ2-2
V gene: TRBV4-1
clone size: .
CDR3 DNA: TGCGCCAGCAGCCAAGCTAGCCAGACGAGAGGCGGGGAGCTGTTTTTT
CDR3 protein: CASSQASQTRGGELFF

D gene: TRBD2
J gene: TRBJ2-1
V gene: TRBV11-3
clone size: .
CDR3 DNA: TGTGCCAGCAGCCTCAGGACTAGCGGGGGGGCCGGAGGGCAGTTCTTC
CDR3 protein: CASSLRTSGGAGGQFF

D gene: TRBD1
J gene: TRBJ1-4
V gene: TRBV5-1
clone size: .
CDR3 DNA: TGCGCCAGCAGCTTGTCCACAGGGGATGTTGAAAAACTGTTTTTT
CDR3 protein: CASSLSTGDVEKLFF

D gene: .
J gene: TRBJ1-5
V gene: TRBV21-1
clone size: .
CDR3 DNA: TGTGCCAGCAGCAAACCCCCGATTAGAGGACAGCCCCAGCATTTT
CDR3 protein: CASSKPPIRGQPQHF

D gene: TRBD2
J gene: TRBJ2-7
V gene: TRBV9
clone size: .
CDR3 DNA: TGTGCCAGCAGCACTTCAGCGGGGGGCTCCTACGAGCAGTACTTC
CDR3 protein: CASSTSAGGSYEQYF

D gene: .
J gene: TRBJ1-2
V gene: TRBV18
clone size: .
CDR3 DNA: TGTGCCAGCTCACCCGGGGGGGAAGTTCGCGGCTACACCTTC
CDR3 protein: CASSPGGEVRGYTF

D gene: .
J gene: TRBJ1-5
V gene: TRBV4-2
clone size: .
CDR3 DNA: TGTGCCAGCAGCCAAGATCACGGCGGAGGGAATCAGCCCCAGCATTTT
CDR3 protein: CASSQDHGGGNQPQHF

D gene: .
J gene: TRBJ1-4
V gene: TRBV6-6
clone size: .
CDR3 DNA: TGTGCCAGCAGTTATCGGGGAACTAATGAAAAACTGTTTTTT
CDR3 protein: CASSYRGTNEKLFF

D gene: .
J gene: TRBJ1-1
V gene: TRBV5-6
clone size: .
CDR3 DNA: TGTGCCAGCAGCTCTATCCGGGACATACCGAGAAACACTGAAGCTTTCTTT
CDR3 protein: CASSSIRDIPRNTEAFF

D gene: .
J gene: TRBJ1-2
V gene: TRBV19
clone size: medium-sized
CDR3 DNA: TGTGCCAGTCGTGAGGGCTATGGCTACACCTTC
CDR3 protein: CASREGYGYTF

D gene: .
J gene: TRBJ1-3
V gene: TRBV18
clone size: .
CDR3 DNA: TGTGCCAGCTCGGAGAGCTCTGGAAACACCATATATTTT
CDR3 protein: CASSESSGNTIYF

D gene: .
J gene: TRBJ2-3
V gene: TRBV7-9
clone size: few
CDR3 DNA: TGTGCCAGCAGCTTAGGAGGGGGGGCAGATACGCAGTATTTT
CDR3 protein: CASSLGGGADTQYF

D gene: TRBD2
J gene: TRBJ2-5
V gene: TRBV9
clone size: .
CDR3 DNA: TGTGCCAGCAGCCCGGAGGCCGGGACTAGCCTGGAGACCCAGTACTTC
CDR3 protein: CASSPEAGTSLETQYF

D gene: TRBD2
J gene: TRBJ2-3
V gene: TRBV5-1
clone size: .
CDR3 DNA: TGCGCCAGCAGCTTGGTTCTAGCGGGAGGAGATACGCAGTATTTT
CDR3 protein: CASSLVLAGGDTQYF

D gene: .
J gene: TRBJ1-1
V gene: TRBV7-8
clone size: .
CDR3 DNA: TGTGCCAGCAGAAAGCAGGGGCCCCAGTTCTTGAACACTGAAGCTTTCTTT
CDR3 protein: CASRKQGPQFLNTEAFF

D gene: TRBD2
J gene: TRBJ2-3
V gene: TRBV9
clone size: .
CDR3 DNA: TGTGCCAGCAGCGTAGGTAGCGGGAGTGGTCGGGGCACAGATACGCAGTATTTT
CDR3 protein: CASSVGSGSGRGTDTQYF

D gene: .
J gene: TRBJ1-2
V gene: TRBV2
clone size: .
CDR3 DNA: TGTGCCAGCAGTGACCAGGTTGGAACTTACTATGGCTACACCTTC
CDR3 protein: CASSDQVGTYYGYTF

D gene: .
J gene: TRBJ1-5
V gene: TRBV6-6
clone size: .
CDR3 DNA: TGTGCCAGCAGGAAACAGGATCAGCCCCAGCATTTT
CDR3 protein: CASRKQDQPQHF

D gene: .
J gene: TRBJ1-1
V gene: TRBV9
clone size: .
CDR3 DNA: TGTGCCAGCAGCGGCGATCCCGGGACTGAAGCTTTCTTT
CDR3 protein: CASSGDPGTEAFF

D gene: TRBD2
J gene: TRBJ2-7
V gene: TRBV19
clone size: .
CDR3 DNA: TGTGCCAGTAGGCCTAGCGGGAGGTTGGAGCAGTACTTC
CDR3 protein: CASRPSGRLEQYF

D gene: TRBD1
J gene: TRBJ1-1
V gene: TRBV2
clone size: .
CDR3 DNA: TGTGCCAGCAGCTTGGGGACAGGGCTTGAAGCTTTCTTT
CDR3 protein: CASSLGTGLEAFF

D gene: .
J gene: TRBJ2-5
V gene: TRBV11-1
clone size: .
CDR3 DNA: TGTGCCAGCAGCTTGATACAGGGAACCCAGTACTTC
CDR3 protein: CASSLIQGTQYF

D gene: TRBD2
J gene: TRBJ2-1
V gene: TRBV5-1
clone size: .
CDR3 DNA: TGCGCCAGCAGCCACCGACGCGGGGGCAATGAGCAGTTCTTC
CDR3 protein: CASSHRRGGNEQFF

D gene: .
J gene: TRBJ1-1
V gene: TRBV5-1
clone size: .
CDR3 DNA: TGCGCCAGCAGCTTGGAAGGCAGGGGGAACACTGAAGCTTTCTTT
CDR3 protein: CASSLEGRGNTEAFF

D gene: .
J gene: TRBJ1-5
V gene: TRBV28
clone size: .
CDR3 DNA: TGTGCCAGCAGTCTCATTACAGGGCTCAATCAGCCCCAGCATTTT
CDR3 protein: CASSLITGLNQPQHF

D gene: TRBD1
J gene: TRBJ2-5
V gene: TRBV6-6
clone size: once
CDR3 DNA: TGTGCCAGCACCCAGGGGGCAAACCAAGAGACCCAGTACTTC
CDR3 protein: CASTQGANQETQYF

D gene: TRBD2
J gene: TRBJ2-3
V gene: TRBV27
clone size: .
CDR3 DNA: TGTGCCAGCAGCCATTCTCTAGCGGGAGTGAATACGCAGTATTTT
CDR3 protein: CASSHSLAGVNTQYF

D gene: TRBD1
J gene: TRBJ1-3
V gene: TRBV10-3
clone size: .
CDR3 DNA: TGTGCCATCAGAAGACAGGGGGCTCCCGACTTCTCTGGAAACACCATATATTTT
CDR3 protein: CAIRRQGAPDFSGNTIYF

D gene: .
J gene: TRBJ2-5
V gene: TRBV6-1
clone size: .
CDR3 DNA: TGTGCCAGCAGTGAAGGTCGGTTCAGGGGACAAGAGACCCAGTACTTC
CDR3 protein: CASSEGRFRGQETQYF

D gene: .
J gene: TRBJ1-3
V gene: TRBV4-2
clone size: .
CDR3 DNA: TGTGCCAGCAGCCAAGAAGGACAGGGAAACACCATATATTTT
CDR3 protein: CASSQEGQGNTIYF

D gene: TRBD1
J gene: TRBJ2-5
V gene: TRBV5-1
clone size: .
CDR3 DNA: TGCGCCAGCAGCTTGGAGGGACAGGGGGCGAGGGAGACCCAGTACTTC
CDR3 protein: CASSLEGQGARETQYF

D gene: TRBD1
J gene: TRBJ1-1
V gene: TRBV5-6
clone size: .
CDR3 DNA: TGTGCCAGCAGCTTACAGGGGTCGGAGGTCACTGAAGCTTTCTTT
CDR3 protein: CASSLQGSEVTEAFF

D gene: .
J gene: TRBJ2-5
V gene: TRBV2
clone size: .
CDR3 DNA: TGTGCCAGCCTTAACAAGGGTGGGAGTGGCTGGGGGACCCAGTACTTC
CDR3 protein: CASLNKGGSGWGTQYF